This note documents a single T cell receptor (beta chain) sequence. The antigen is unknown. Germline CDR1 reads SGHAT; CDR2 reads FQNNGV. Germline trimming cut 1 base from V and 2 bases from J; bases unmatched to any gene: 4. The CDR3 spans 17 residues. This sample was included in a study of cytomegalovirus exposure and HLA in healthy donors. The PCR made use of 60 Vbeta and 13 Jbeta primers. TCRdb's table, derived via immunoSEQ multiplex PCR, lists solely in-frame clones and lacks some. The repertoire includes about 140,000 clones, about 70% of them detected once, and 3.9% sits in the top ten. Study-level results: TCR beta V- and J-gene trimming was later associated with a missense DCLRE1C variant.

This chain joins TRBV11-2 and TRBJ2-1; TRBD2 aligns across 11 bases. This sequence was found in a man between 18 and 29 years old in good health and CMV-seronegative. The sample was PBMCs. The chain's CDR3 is CASSLVPSGRTYNEQFF. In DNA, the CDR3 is TGTGCCAGCAGCTTAGTTCCTAGCGGGAGGACCTACAATGAGCAGTTCTTC.